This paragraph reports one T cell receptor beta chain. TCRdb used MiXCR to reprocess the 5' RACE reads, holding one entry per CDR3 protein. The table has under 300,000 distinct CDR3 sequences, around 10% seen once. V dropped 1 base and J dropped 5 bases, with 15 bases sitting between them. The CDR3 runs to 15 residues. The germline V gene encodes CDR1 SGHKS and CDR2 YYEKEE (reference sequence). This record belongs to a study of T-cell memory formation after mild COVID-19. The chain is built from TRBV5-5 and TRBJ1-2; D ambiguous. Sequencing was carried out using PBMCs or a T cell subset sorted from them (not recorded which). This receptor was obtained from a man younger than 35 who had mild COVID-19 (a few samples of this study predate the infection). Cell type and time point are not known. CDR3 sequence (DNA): TGTGCCAGCAGCTTGTTTAGTGGCCAGACTTATGGCTACACCTTC. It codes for CASSLFSGQTYGYTF. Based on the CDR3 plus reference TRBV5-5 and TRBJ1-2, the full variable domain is DAGVTQSPTHLIKTRGQQVTLRCSPISGHKSVSWYQQVLGQGPQFIFQYYEKEERGRGNFPDRFSARQFPNYSSELNVNALLLGDSALYLCASSLFSGQTYGYTFGSGTRLTVV.